The 31 T cell receptor beta chains reported below all come from one sample, sequenced in a study of radiotherapy plus CTLA-4 blockade in lung cancer. Sequenced by immunoSEQ multiplex PCR; TCRdb stores in-frame clones only, minus some. The sample includes some 90,000 clones, 83% seen only once; the top ten take under 0.85%. The source was peripheral blood, collected from a patient treated with radiotherapy plus ipilimumab. These receptors all stem from a human donor with non-small cell lung cancer who had stable disease on radiotherapy plus ipilimumab.

V usage is TRBV10-3 and J usage is TRBJ1-2, with no clear D. CDR1 and CDR2 (germline): ENHRY, SYGVKD. The CDR3 has 18 residues. The V and J ends lost 0 bases and 4 bases respectively, with 21 bases between them. The CDR3 region has the DNA TGTGCCATCAGTGAGTCATGGCAGCAAGACCTTATAGTCTATGGCTACACCTTC. It codes for CAISESWQQDLIVYGYTF.

V usage is TRBV18 and J usage is TRBJ2-3, with D hard to call. V was trimmed by 0 bases and J by 0 bases, leaving 7 bases between them. The germline V gene has CDR1 KGHSH and CDR2 LQKENI. The CDR3 has 15 residues. CDR3 amino acids: CASSPPGQSTDTQYF. CDR3 in DNA: TGTGCCAGCTCACCACCGGGCCAGAGCACAGATACGCAGTATTTT.

The chain recombines TRBV19 with TRBJ1-5, with D possibly TRBD1 on 6 matching bases. The ends were cut back, 9 bases at V and 8 bases at J, with 17 bases in the middle. The germline V gene encodes CDR1 LNHDA and CDR2 SQIVND (reference sequence). The CDR3 spans 13 residues. CDR3 bases: TGTGCCAGCCGGGGGGGGGCTGGGAAGCCCCAGCATTTT. Its translation is CASRGGAGKPQHF.

The chain links TRBV7-8 to TRBJ1-2, with 9 bases fitting TRBD1. V was pared by 1 base and J by 1 base, with 13 bases of the junction left unmatched. CDR1 and CDR2 from the germline V gene are SGHVS and FQNEAQ. CDR3 size: 19 residues. The chain's CDR3 is CASSLETTGGVGVNYGYTF. The CDR3 DNA reads as TGTGCCAGCAGCTTAGAGACTACAGGGGGCGTAGGGGTTAACTATGGCTACACCTTC.

The chain recombines TRBV9 with TRBJ2-3; a weak D match, TRBD2 (5 bases). CDR3 size: 14 residues. Trimming shortened V by 6 bases and J by 1 base, and 12 bases separated the two germline ends. From germline, CDR1 is SGDLS and CDR2 YYNGEE. CDR3 in amino acids: CASTGRVGTDTQYF. The CDR3 nucleotides are TGTGCCAGCACTGGGAGAGTCGGCACAGATACGCAGTATTTT. The variable domain in full, completed from reference TRBV9 and TRBJ2-3, reads DSGVTQTPKHLITATGQRVTLRCSPRSGDLSVYWYQQSLDQGLQFLIQYYNGEERAKGNILERFSAQQFPDLHSELNLSSLELGDSALYFCASTGRVGTDTQYFGPGTRLTVL.

This sequence joins TRBV5-1 and TRBJ2-1; TRBD1 matches at 11 bases. The length of the CDR3 is 16 residues. J was trimmed by 7 bases and V by 0 bases; bases with no gene match: 6. Germline CDR1 and CDR2: SGHRS and YFSETQ. CDR3 sequence: CASSLVVGTGGNEQFF. In DNA form, the CDR3 reads TGCGCCAGCAGCTTGGTAGTTGGGACAGGGGGTAATGAGCAGTTCTTC.

The sample holds a few counts of this clone. The rearrangement joins TRBV6-5 to TRBJ1-6; possibly TRBD1 for D (5 bases). Trimming removed 5 bases at V and 10 bases at J, with 18 bases between. The CDR3 has 15 amino acids. Germline CDR1 reads MNHEY; CDR2 reads SVGAGI. As DNA, the CDR3 is TGTGCCAGCAGTCCAATGGAGGGGCCTCGGTCACCCCTCCACTTT. Translated, it gives CASSPMEGPRSPLHF.

To note about this clone: Other DNA sequences within the sample encode an identical CDR3. CDR3 amino acids: CASSSPNEQFF. The CDR3 coding sequence is TGTGCCAGCAGCTCTCCCAATGAGCAGTTCTTC. The J gene is TRBJ2-1, the V gene TRBV7-8; no firm D call. CDR3 size: 11 residues. In germline, CDR1 is SGHVS, CDR2 FQNEAQ. Between the trimmed V and J ends, which lost 4 bases and 6 bases, there was a span of 4 bases. The whole variable domain, remainder taken from reference TRBV7-8 and TRBJ2-1, is GAGVSQSPRYKVAKRGQDVALRCDPISGHVSLFWYQQALGQGPEFLTYFQNEAQLDKSGLPSDRFFAERPEGSVSTLKIQRTQQEDSAVYLCASSSPNEQFFGPGTRLTVL.

The gene calls are TRBV21-1 and TRBJ2-7; the table assigns TRBD2, which was not confirmed against the DNA. TRBV21-1 is a recognized pseudogene. CDR3 length: 16 amino acids. CDR3 nucleotides: TGTGCCAGCAGCGCGGAGACTAGCGGGGACCGACACGAGCAGTACTTC. This encodes CASSAETSGDRHEQYF.

On this clone itself: Sequence at one end of the junction differs from germline and may be a read error. The rearrangement links TRBV7-7 to TRBJ2-3, with TRBD2 identical over 9 bases. This CDR3 contains 14 residues. Germline CDR1 reads SSHAT; CDR2 reads FNYEAQ (reference sequence). The CDR3 DNA sequence: TGTGCTAGCAGCTTAGCGGGAGCAGTAGATACGCAGTATTTT. Its protein product is CASSLAGAVDTQYF.

The J gene is TRBJ2-1, the V gene TRBV7-3, with D possibly TRBD1 on 7 matching bases. The CDR3 covers 14 residues. Germline loops: CDR1 SGHTA, CDR2 FQGTGA. Between the trimmed V and J ends, which lost 5 bases and 9 bases, there was a span of 17 bases. DNA for the CDR3: TGTGCCAGCAGCCTCGGGACTCCAGGGGGTGAGCAGTTCTTC. It encodes CASSLGTPGGEQFF.

The chain is built from TRBV27 and TRBJ1-2, with TRBD1 identical over 9 bases. The V segment lost 4 bases and the J segment 4 bases; nucleotides outside the gene matches: 7. CDR1 is MNHEY, CDR2 SMNVEV, per germline (reference sequence). This CDR3 has 15 amino acids. The CDR3 nucleotides read TGTGCCAGCAGTTATTCGACAGGGGGAATCTATGGCTACACCTTC. Translation gives CASSYSTGGIYGYTF.

The DNA for the CDR3 is TGTGCCAGCAGCAAGGGGACAGGGAGGCCTGAAGCTTTCTTT. Protein: CASSKGTGRPEAFF. The chain employs TRBV9 and TRBJ1-1, with 9 bases matching TRBD1. Per germline, CDR1 SGDLS and CDR2 YYNGEE. The CDR3 has 14 residues. V lost 4 bases and J lost 6; bases outside the gene matches: 7.

V and J are TRBV21-1 and TRBJ2-3; TRBD2, the D gene given by the table, was not confirmed from the DNA. TRBV21-1 is labeled a pseudogene. The CDR3 has 13 residues. The CDR3 DNA reads TGTGCCAGCAGCACTGCACAAGCGGATACGCAGTATTTT. Its protein product is CASSTAQADTQYF.

The chain recombines TRBV19 with TRBJ2-6; D not resolved. Germline loops: CDR1 LNHDA, CDR2 SQIVND (reference sequence). The CDR3 has 15 amino acids. Between the trimmed V and J ends, which lost 6 bases and 0 bases, there was a span of 9 bases. CDR3 nucleotides: TGTGCCAGTAGCATTCATACCTCTGGGGCCAACGTCCTGACTTTC. Translated: CASSIHTSGANVLTF.

A single count supports this clone. The chain joins TRBV6-5 to TRBJ2-5; D unclear. Germline V lookup: CDR1 MNHEY, CDR2 SVGAGI. This CDR3 spans 15 amino acids. The V end was cut by 6 bases, the J end by 2 bases, with 16 bases between. Written as DNA, the CDR3 is TGTGCCAGCAGCCAACCCGGACGACCTCAAGAGACCCAGTACTTC. As protein: CASSQPGRPQETQYF.

The chain has TRBV5-4 and TRBJ2-3; 15 bases align to TRBD2. The trim removed 2 bases at V and 3 bases at J, leaving 4 bases unmatched. Per germline, CDR1 SGHNT and CDR2 YYREEE (reference sequence). This CDR3 has 17 amino acids. CDR3 in DNA: TGTGCCAGCAGCTTTGGACTAGCGGGGGGGAGAACAGATACGCAGTATTTT. Translation: CASSFGLAGGRTDTQYF.

This clone appeared a single time. The genes are TRBV30 and TRBJ2-3; tentatively, D is TRBD2 (6 bases). The V gene's germline CDR1 is GTSNPN and CDR2 SVGIG (reference sequence). This CDR3 has 16 amino acids. Trimming left V 2 bases short and J 1 base short, with 16 bases between. CDR3 in DNA: TGTGCCTGGAGTCGGGACTTCCTAAGGGGCACAGATACGCAGTATTTT. Translating gives CAWSRDFLRGTDTQYF. Full variable domain (outside the CDR3, taken from reference TRBV30 and TRBJ2-3): SQTIHQWPATLVQPVGSPLSLECTVEGTSNPNLYWYRQAAGRGLQLLFYSVGIGQISSEVPQNLSASRPQDRQFILSSKKLLLSDSGFYLCAWSRDFLRGTDTQYFGPGTRLTVL.

The genes are TRBV6-5 and TRBJ2-7, with 9 bases identical to TRBD1. The CDR3 is made up of 14 amino acids. Per the germline V gene, CDR1 is MNHEY and CDR2 is SVGAGI. The V and J ends lost 6 bases and 6 bases, in that order; junction bases with no gene match: 9. The CDR3 DNA follows: TGTGCCAGCAGCTTCCGGGACAGGGAAGGCGAGCAGTACTTC. Residues: CASSFRDREGEQYF.

The chain recombines TRBV5-3 with TRBJ2-7; TRBD2 matches 14 bases. TRBV5-3 is placed among ORFs of uncertain function. CDR3 length: 16 amino acids. The J segment lost 4 bases and the V segment lost 4 bases, leaving 7 bases of the junction unmatched. DNA of the CDR3: TGTGCCAGAAGCGGCGGGACTAGCGGGAGAAGGTACGAGCAGTACTTC. Translation gives CARSGGTSGRRYEQYF.

The table lists this clone with a count of one. The rearrangement links TRBV13 to TRBJ2-1; TRBD2 matches 14 bases. Trimming removed 5 bases from V and 7 bases from J; junction bases left unmatched: 4. The CDR3 spans 15 residues. Per germline, CDR1 PRHDT and CDR2 FYEKMQ (reference sequence). CDR3 coding DNA: TGTGCCAGCAGCCTCGGGACTAGCGGGGGAAATGAGCAGTTCTTC. The encoded protein is CASSLGTSGGNEQFF.

The rearrangement joins TRBV7-7 to TRBJ2-7; TRBD2 aligns across 7 bases. V shed 1 base, J shed 3 bases, and the junction held 3 bases outside the gene matches. This CDR3 spans 14 amino acids. The V gene's germline CDR1 is SSHAT and CDR2 FNYEAQ (reference sequence). The CDR3 region has the DNA TGTGCCAGCAGCTTAGGGCGGGGGAGCTACGAGCAGTACTTC. Translating gives CASSLGRGSYEQYF. The full variable domain, its missing parts supplied by reference TRBV7-7 and TRBJ2-7, is GAGVSQSPRYKVTKRGQDVTLRCDPISSHATLYWYQQALGQGPEFLTYFNYEAQPDKSGLPSDRFSAERPEGSISTLTIQRTEQRDSAMYRCASSLGRGSYEQYFGPGTRLTVT.

The rearrangement uses TRBV7-6 and TRBJ2-7, with a tentative D call TRBD2 (7 bases). This CDR3 is 15 amino acids long. Germline V lookup: CDR1 SGHVS, CDR2 FNYEAQ. Trimming took 5 bases from V and 2 from J, leaving 16 bases between them. The CDR3 loop is CASSPQVGGPYEQYF. The CDR3 DNA is TGTGCCAGCAGCCCCCAGGTGGGGGGGCCCTACGAGCAGTACTTC.

The chain combines TRBV30 with TRBJ1-2; no clear D gene. V dropped 0 bases and J dropped 5 bases, with 10 bases sitting between them. CDR1 GTSNPN and CDR2 SVGIG come from the germline V gene (reference sequence). The CDR3 has 13 amino acids. In DNA, the CDR3 is TGTGCCTGGAGTGTATCTGGTCTTTATGGCTACACCTTC. It yields the protein CAWSVSGLYGYTF.

CDR3 in DNA: TGTGCCAGCAGCTTGTGGCAGGGGGCTAGCCAGCCCCAGCATTTT. This sequence encodes CASSLWQGASQPQHF. The chain employs TRBV5-6 and TRBJ1-5; 8 positions agree with TRBD1. There are 15 residues in the CDR3. Germline CDR1 is SGHDT and CDR2 is YYEEEE. After removal of 1 base from V and 7 bases from J, the junction contained 7 bases not matched to a gene. The full variable domain, with the rest looked up from reference TRBV5-6 and TRBJ1-5, is DAGVTQSPTHLIKTRGQQVTLRCSPKSGHDTVSWYQQALGQGPQFIFQYYEEEERQRGNFPDRFSGHQFPNYSSELNVNALLLGDSALYLCASSLWQGASQPQHFGDGTRLSIL.

This sequence joins TRBV5-8 and TRBJ1-2; a weak D match, TRBD1 (5 bases). Trimming took off 0 bases at V and 1 base at J, with 7 bases between the two ends. The CDR3 loop spans 14 amino acids. CDR1 and CDR2 (germline): SGHTS, YDEGEE. CDR3 bases: TGTGCCAGCAGCTTGGGGCAGGGTAACTATGGCTACACCTTC. It specifies CASSLGQGNYGYTF.

CDR3 sequence (DNA): TGTGCCAGCAGAAGACAGGGAAGGACAGATACGCAGTATTTT. Protein: CASRRQGRTDTQYF. V and J are TRBV6-5 and TRBJ2-3, with TRBD1 identical over 7 bases. The CDR3 sequence is 14 residues long. CDR1 and CDR2 (germline): MNHEY, SVGAGI. Trimming cost V 6 bases and J 3 bases; bases outside gene matches: 6.

J is TRBJ1-3 and V is TRBV7-9; no definite D call. Looked up from germline, CDR1 is SEHNR and CDR2 is FQNEAQ (reference sequence). Trimming stripped 5 bases from V and 5 bases from J, with 1 base between. The CDR3 consists of 10 residues. The CDR3 loop reads CASSRNTIYF. As DNA, the CDR3 is TGTGCCAGCAGCCGAAACACCATATATTTT.

In this sample, this clone turned up once. The chain uses TRBV9 and TRBJ2-5; 9 bases agree with TRBD2. Germline V gene lookup returns CDR1 SGDLS and CDR2 YYNGEE. The CDR3 spans 17 residues. Losses at the gene ends were 0 bases for V and 0 bases for J; bases not matched to a gene: 6. The CDR3 loop is CASSVGNSGGNQETQYF. The DNA of the CDR3 is TGTGCCAGCAGCGTAGGGAATAGCGGGGGAAACCAAGAGACCCAGTACTTC.

The chain combines TRBV28 with TRBJ1-3; no clear D. Per germline, CDR1 MDHEN and CDR2 SYDVKM. This CDR3 is 16 amino acids long. The germline V and J ends were trimmed by 3 bases and 4 bases, with 16 bases remaining between them. CDR3 region: CASSFSGAEKGNTIYF. DNA for the CDR3: TGTGCCAGCAGTTTTAGTGGAGCTGAAAAAGGAAACACCATATATTTT.

This sequence joins TRBV11-2 and TRBJ2-7, with D perhaps matching TRBD1 or TRBD2 (6 bases each). Trimming left V 5 bases short and J 6 bases short, with 20 bases between. The germline V gene encodes CDR1 SGHAT and CDR2 FQNNGV. CDR3 length: 15 residues. CDR3: CASSPRSPRGGEQYF. Written as DNA, the CDR3 is TGTGCCAGCAGCCCAAGGAGCCCCAGGGGAGGCGAGCAGTACTTC.